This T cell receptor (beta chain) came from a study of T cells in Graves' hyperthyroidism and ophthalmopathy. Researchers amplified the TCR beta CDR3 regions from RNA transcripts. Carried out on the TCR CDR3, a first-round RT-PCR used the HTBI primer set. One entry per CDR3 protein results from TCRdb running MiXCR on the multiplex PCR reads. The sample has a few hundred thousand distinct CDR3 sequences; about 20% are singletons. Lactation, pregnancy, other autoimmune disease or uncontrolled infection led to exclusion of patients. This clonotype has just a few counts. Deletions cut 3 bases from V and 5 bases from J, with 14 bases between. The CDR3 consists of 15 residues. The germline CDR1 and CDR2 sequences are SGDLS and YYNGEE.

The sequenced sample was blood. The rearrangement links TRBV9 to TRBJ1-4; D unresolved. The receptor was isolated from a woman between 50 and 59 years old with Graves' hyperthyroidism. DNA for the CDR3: TGTGCCAGCAGCGCAATGGGGTGGCCAAATGAAAAACTGTTTTTT. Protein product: CASSAMGWPNEKLFF.